These T cell receptor beta chains were read from a single sample in a study of T-cell memory formation after mild COVID-19. TCRdb used MiXCR to reprocess the 5' RACE reads, holding one entry per CDR3 protein. The sample gives a few hundred thousand distinct CDR3 sequences, 27% of which show up once; about an eighth is in the top ten. Sequencing was performed on PBMCs or a T cell subset sorted from them (not recorded which). The origin of the receptors is an adult woman who had mild COVID-19 (a few samples of this study predate the infection). Cell type and time point are not known. The CDR3 runs from the conserved cysteine through the conserved F or W. D genes are given only for firm matches. Only some rows state a clone size, as once, few, many or a class for expanded clones.

V gene	D gene	clone size	J gene	CDR3 protein	CDR3 DNA
TRBV27	NA	NA	TRBJ2-3	CASSLSAPKDTQYF	TGTGCCAGCAGTTTATCGGCGCCCAAGGATACGCAGTATTTT
TRBV5-1	NA	NA	TRBJ1-4	CASKSGSNNEKLFF	TGCGCCAGCAAATCGGGGAGCAATAATGAAAAACTGTTTTTT
TRBV7-9	NA	NA	TRBJ1-1	CASSFGRVGTTEAFF	TGTGCCAGCAGCTTCGGACGGGTGGGGACCACTGAAGCTTTCTTT
TRBV6-6	TRBD2	NA	TRBJ2-5	CASSPQGAGGPETQYF	TGTGCCAGCAGTCCCCAGGGAGCGGGAGGGCCGGAGACCCAGTACTTC
TRBV19	TRBD1	NA	TRBJ2-1	CASSIGQGDNEQFF	TGTGCCAGTAGTATTGGACAGGGGGACAATGAGCAGTTCTTC
TRBV24-1	TRBD2	few	TRBJ2-1	CATSGGVGSGRDYNEQFF	TGTGCCACCAGTGGGGGGGTTGGTAGCGGGAGAGATTACAATGAGCAGTTCTTC
TRBV2	NA	NA	TRBJ2-5	CASSPTPLRGAGGETQYF	TGTGCCAGCAGTCCGACCCCCCTCCGGGGGGCTGGAGGAGAGACCCAGTACTTC
TRBV5-1	TRBD2	NA	TRBJ2-3	CASSLSRGGRDTQYF	TGCGCCAGCAGCTTGTCCCGGGGGGGGCGAGATACGCAGTATTTT
TRBV7-9	NA	few	TRBJ1-1	CASSLALGEAFF	TGTGCCAGCAGCTTAGCGCTGGGGGAAGCTTTCTTT
TRBV7-9	TRBD1	NA	TRBJ1-2	CASSPPGQGYYGYTF	TGTGCCAGCAGCCCACCGGGACAGGGGTACTATGGCTACACCTTC